This entry features one T cell receptor (beta chain) sequence. Per the study methods: From reference gene primer amplification, estimates of nucleated cell counts were derived. Profiling relied on immunoSEQ multiplex PCR, and the TCRdb table lists in-frame clones only, not all of them. Clonal size and the V and J genes are those of that table, whereas D and trimming came from the DNA. The data contain about 45,000 clones, over 70% of them singletons. The data were obtained in a study of blood T cell repertoires in COVID-19. Background on the study: The study drew acute and convalescent COVID-19 samples from the United States, Italy and Spain.

CDR1 and CDR2 from the germline V gene are MDHEN and SYDVKM. The CDR3 runs to 14 residues. The trim removed 6 bases at V and 2 bases at J, leaving 7 bases unmatched. This TCR was recovered from a human donor in a cohort sampled during active COVID-19. The source material was peripheral blood. The chain carries TRBV28 and TRBJ2-7; 7 bases map to TRBD2. CDR3: CASRGGSNPYEQYF. CDR3 nucleotide sequence: TGTGCCAGCAGAGGCGGGAGTAATCCCTACGAGCAGTACTTC.